The 8 T cell receptor beta chains below come from one sample, sequenced in a study of cytomegalovirus exposure and HLA in healthy donors (dated by TCRdb to about 2017). The library came from the immunoSEQ multiplex PCR assay. The multiplex PCR relied on a mix of 60 forward primers for TCR Vbeta segments and 13 reverse primers for TCR Jbeta segments. TCRdb took over this immuneACCESS table, retaining in-frame rearrangements with V and J assigned. Such tables are incomplete; in checked studies, under half of the missing clones stem from an unresolved V gene, and the remainder is unexplained. The sample includes some 140,000 clones, with roughly 80% observed a single time. Approximately 0.9% of the sample rests with the top ten. Sequenced material: PBMCs. The source of these receptors is a man aged 18 to 29 in good health and CMV-seronegative.

Concerning this clone: In the same sample, other DNA sequences code for this CDR3. This chain uses TRBV15 with TRBJ2-7; a weak D match, TRBD2 (5 bases). Germline V gives CDR1 LNHNV, CDR2 YYDKDF (reference sequence). V was clipped by 0 bases and J by 3 bases, with 6 bases between them. The CDR3 contains 13 residues. The CDR3 region is CATSRDRGYEQYF. As DNA, the CDR3 is TGTGCCACCAGCAGAGATCGGGGCTACGAGCAGTACTTC.

The V and J genes are TRBV7-9 and TRBJ1-5; unclear D gene. The germline V and J ends were trimmed by 4 bases and 6 bases, with 7 bases remaining between them. CDR3 size: 12 residues. Per germline, CDR1 SEHNR and CDR2 FQNEAQ (reference sequence). The CDR3 nucleotides are TGTGCCAGCAGCTCCCCTTCTCAGCCCCAGCATTTT. Translating gives CASSSPSQPQHF.

J is TRBJ2-6 and V is TRBV19, with D perhaps matching TRBD2 (6 bases). The length of the CDR3 is 18 residues. Looked up from germline, CDR1 is LNHDA and CDR2 is SQIVND (reference sequence). V lost 3 bases, J lost 0 bases, and 15 bases lay in between. CDR3 loop: CASSIVGLLSSGANVLTF. For the CDR3, the DNA is TGTGCCAGTAGTATTGTGGGACTCTTATCCTCTGGGGCCAACGTCCTGACTTTC.

This clone was seen a few times. This chain joins TRBV15 and TRBJ1-1; the D gene is possibly TRBD1 (6 bases). Germline lookup yields CDR1 LNHNV and CDR2 YYDKDF (reference sequence). The V gene lost 5 bases and the J gene lost 0 bases, with 19 bases spanning the gap. This CDR3 is built from 17 residues. The CDR3 nucleotides are TGTGCCACCAGCCGGACAGTTGGAAAGGCGATGAACACTGAAGCTTTCTTT. It encodes CATSRTVGKAMNTEAFF.

Only a few counts were recorded for this clone. The rearrangement uses TRBV5-1 and TRBJ1-4; TRBD1 agrees at 8 bases. The CDR3 totals 16 residues. Trimming cost V 4 bases and J 8 bases; bases outside gene matches: 13. Per germline, CDR1 SGHRS and CDR2 YFSETQ. The CDR3 here is CASSPVVRGRREKLFF. In nucleotides, the CDR3 is TGCGCCAGCAGCCCGGTAGTCAGGGGGCGGAGGGAAAAACTGTTTTTT.

This clone showed up just a few times. Other DNA sequences in the same sample also yield this CDR3. The rearrangement joins TRBV6-1 to TRBJ2-5, with D unclear. Germline V lookup: CDR1 MNHNS, CDR2 SASEGT. Trimming pared 5 bases from V and 4 bases from J, leaving 5 bases between. The length of the CDR3 is 11 residues. As DNA, the CDR3 is TGTGCCAGCAGTTACGGAGAGACCCAGTACTTC. It translates to CASSYGETQYF.

The CDR3 reads CASAERGNQPQHF. CDR3 sequence (DNA): TGCGCCAGTGCAGAGCGCGGCAATCAGCCCCAGCATTTT. The chain is built from TRBV10-2 and TRBJ1-5; D uncertain. CDR3 length: 13 residues. V shed 9 bases and J shed 2 bases, with 11 bases lying between them. CDR1 and CDR2 (germline): WSHSY, SAAADI.

The gene calls are TRBV5-1 and TRBJ1-6; 8 nucleotides match TRBD1. Germline V gene sequence: CDR1 SGHRS, CDR2 YFSETQ. V trimming: 4 bases; J trimming: 5 bases; junction bases outside the gene matches: 14. CDR3 length: 18 amino acids. The CDR3 here is CASSRLPSGTGDNSPLHF. The CDR3 DNA reads TGCGCCAGCAGCCGGCTCCCCTCCGGGACAGGAGATAATTCACCCCTCCACTTT.